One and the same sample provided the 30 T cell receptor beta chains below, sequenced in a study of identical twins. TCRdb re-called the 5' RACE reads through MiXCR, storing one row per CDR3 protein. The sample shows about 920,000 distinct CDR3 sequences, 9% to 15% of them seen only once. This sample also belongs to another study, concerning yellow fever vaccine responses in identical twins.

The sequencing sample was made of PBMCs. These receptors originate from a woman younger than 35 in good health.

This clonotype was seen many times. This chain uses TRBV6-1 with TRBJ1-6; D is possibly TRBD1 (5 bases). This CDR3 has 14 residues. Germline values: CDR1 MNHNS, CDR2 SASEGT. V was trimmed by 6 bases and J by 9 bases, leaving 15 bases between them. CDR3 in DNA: TGTGCCAGCAGGTGGGACGTGGGGATTTCACCCCTCCACTTT. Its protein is CASRWDVGISPLHF.

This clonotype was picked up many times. CDR3 DNA: TGTGCCAGCAGTCTACAGGGATTCGGAAACACCATATATTTT. Protein product: CASSLQGFGNTIYF. The chain combines TRBV6-5 with TRBJ1-3, with a weak D call TRBD1 (6 bases). Germline V gene lookup returns CDR1 MNHEY and CDR2 SVGAGI. The CDR3 loop spans 14 amino acids. Trimming removed 5 bases from V and 4 bases from J, with 12 bases in between.

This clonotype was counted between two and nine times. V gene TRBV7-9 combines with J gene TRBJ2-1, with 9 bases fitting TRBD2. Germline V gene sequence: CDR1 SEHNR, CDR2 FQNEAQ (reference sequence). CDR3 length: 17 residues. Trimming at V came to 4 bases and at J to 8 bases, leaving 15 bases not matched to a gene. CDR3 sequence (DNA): TGTGCCAGCAGCTCCTCTCTAGCGGGAAGGGCATCATATGAGCAGTTCTTC. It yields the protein CASSSSLAGRASYEQFF. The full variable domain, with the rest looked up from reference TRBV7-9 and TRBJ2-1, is DTGVSQNPRHKITKRGQNVTFRCDPISEHNRLYWYRQTLGQGPEFLTYFQNEAQLEKSRLLSDRFSAERPKGSFSTLEIQRTEQGDSAMYLCASSSSLAGRASYEQFFGPGTRLTVL.

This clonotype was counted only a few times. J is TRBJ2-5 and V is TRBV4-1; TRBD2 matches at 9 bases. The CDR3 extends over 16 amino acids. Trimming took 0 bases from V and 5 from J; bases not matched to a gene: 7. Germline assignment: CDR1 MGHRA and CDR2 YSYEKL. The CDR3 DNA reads TGCGCCAGCAGCCAAGAGGGTTTGCGGGGGGGGGAGACCCAGTACTTC. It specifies CASSQEGLRGGETQYF.

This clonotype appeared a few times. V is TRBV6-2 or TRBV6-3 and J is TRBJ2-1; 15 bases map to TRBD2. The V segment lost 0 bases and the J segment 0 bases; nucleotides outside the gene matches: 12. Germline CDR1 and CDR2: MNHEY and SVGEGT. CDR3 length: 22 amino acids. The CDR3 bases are TGTGCCAGCAGTTACTCGACGGGGACTAGCGGGAGGCCTCCTAGCTCCTACAATGAGCAGTTCTTC. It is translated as CASSYSTGTSGRPPSSYNEQFF.

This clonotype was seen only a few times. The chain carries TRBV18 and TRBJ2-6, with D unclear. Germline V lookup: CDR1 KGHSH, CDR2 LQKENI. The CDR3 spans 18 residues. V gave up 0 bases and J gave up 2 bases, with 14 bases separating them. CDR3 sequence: CASSPPVGGITGANVLTF. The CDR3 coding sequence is TGTGCCAGCTCACCACCTGTCGGCGGAATTACTGGGGCCAACGTCCTGACTTTC.

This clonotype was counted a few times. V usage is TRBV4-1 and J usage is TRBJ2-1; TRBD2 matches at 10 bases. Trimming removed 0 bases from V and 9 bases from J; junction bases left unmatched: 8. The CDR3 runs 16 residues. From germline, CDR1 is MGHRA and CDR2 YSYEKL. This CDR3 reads CASSQDGLAGVGEQFF. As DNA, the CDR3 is TGCGCCAGCAGCCAAGATGGGCTAGCGGGAGTTGGTGAGCAGTTCTTC.

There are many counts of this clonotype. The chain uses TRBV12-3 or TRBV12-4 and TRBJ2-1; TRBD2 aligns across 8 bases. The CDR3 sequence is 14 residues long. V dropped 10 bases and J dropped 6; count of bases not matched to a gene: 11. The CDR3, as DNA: TGTGCCACCGCACCTTCCGGGGGGGCCAATGAGCAGTTCTTC. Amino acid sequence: CATAPSGGANEQFF.

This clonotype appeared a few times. The CDR3 DNA follows: TGTGCCAGCAGTGAATGGGACACAGATACGCAGTATTTT. Protein: CASSEWDTDTQYF. The chain links TRBV6-1 to TRBJ2-3; D gene uncertain. V lost 2 bases and J 2 bases, leaving 5 bases between the germline ends. The length of the CDR3 is 13 residues. Germline CDR1 is MNHNS and CDR2 is SASEGT.

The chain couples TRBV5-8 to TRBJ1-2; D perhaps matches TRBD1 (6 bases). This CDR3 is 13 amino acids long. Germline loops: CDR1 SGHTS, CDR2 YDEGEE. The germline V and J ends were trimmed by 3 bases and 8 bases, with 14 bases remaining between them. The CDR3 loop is CASSSMTGDGYTF. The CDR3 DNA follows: TGTGCCAGCAGCTCAATGACAGGAGACGGCTACACCTTC.

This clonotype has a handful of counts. The CDR3 bases are TGTGCCAGCAGCGGCGGGATGGGTACAGATACGCAGTATTTT. Translated: CASSGGMGTDTQYF. This sequence joins TRBV7-8 and TRBJ2-3; possible D gene TRBD2, 6 bases. V lost 5 bases to trimming and J lost 3 bases, with 12 bases between them. Germline CDR1 and CDR2: SGHVS and FQNEAQ. The CDR3 has 14 amino acids.

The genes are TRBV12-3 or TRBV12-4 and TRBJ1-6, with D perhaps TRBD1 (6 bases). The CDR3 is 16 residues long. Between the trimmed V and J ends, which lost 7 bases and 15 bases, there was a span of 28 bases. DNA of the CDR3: TGTGCCAGCACCTACCGAGGGCGGGCAGGGGTAATCCGCCTCCACTTT. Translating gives CASTYRGRAGVIRLHF.

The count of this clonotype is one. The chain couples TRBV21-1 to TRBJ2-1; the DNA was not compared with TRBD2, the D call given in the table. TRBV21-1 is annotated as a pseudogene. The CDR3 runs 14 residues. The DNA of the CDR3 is TGTGCCAGATGGGGGGGTAGCGGTAACAATGAGCAGTTCTTC. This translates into CARWGGSGNNEQFF.

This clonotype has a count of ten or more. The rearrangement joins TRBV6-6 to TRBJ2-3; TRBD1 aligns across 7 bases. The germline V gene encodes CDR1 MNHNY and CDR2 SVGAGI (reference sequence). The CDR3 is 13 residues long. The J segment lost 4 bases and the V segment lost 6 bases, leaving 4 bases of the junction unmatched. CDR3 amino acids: CASRTGSADTQYF. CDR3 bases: TGTGCCAGCAGGACAGGGAGTGCAGATACGCAGTATTTT.

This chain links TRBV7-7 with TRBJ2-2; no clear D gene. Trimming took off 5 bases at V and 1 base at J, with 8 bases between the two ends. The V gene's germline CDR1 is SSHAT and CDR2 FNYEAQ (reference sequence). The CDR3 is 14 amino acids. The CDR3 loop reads CASSPDVNTGELFF. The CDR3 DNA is TGTGCCAGCAGCCCGGACGTGAACACCGGGGAGCTGTTTTTT.

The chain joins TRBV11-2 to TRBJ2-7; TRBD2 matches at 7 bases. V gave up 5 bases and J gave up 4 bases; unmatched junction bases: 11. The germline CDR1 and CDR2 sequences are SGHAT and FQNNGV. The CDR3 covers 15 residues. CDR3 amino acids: CASSPNVGGYYEQYF. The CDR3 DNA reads TGTGCCAGCAGCCCGAACGTGGGGGGGTATTACGAGCAGTACTTC.

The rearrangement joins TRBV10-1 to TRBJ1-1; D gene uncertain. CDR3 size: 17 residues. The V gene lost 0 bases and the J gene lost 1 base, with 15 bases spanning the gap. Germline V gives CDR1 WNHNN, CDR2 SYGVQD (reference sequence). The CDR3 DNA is TGCGCCAGCAGTGAGTCTGGGTTCGGCGCGAAGAACACTGAAGCTTTCTTT. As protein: CASSESGFGAKNTEAFF.

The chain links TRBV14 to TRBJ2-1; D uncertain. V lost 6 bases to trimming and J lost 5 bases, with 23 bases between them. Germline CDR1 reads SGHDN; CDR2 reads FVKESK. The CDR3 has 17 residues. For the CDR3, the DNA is TGTGCCAGCAGAAATTCCCCTCCGCATTTACGACACAATGAGCAGTTCTTC. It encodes CASRNSPPHLRHNEQFF.

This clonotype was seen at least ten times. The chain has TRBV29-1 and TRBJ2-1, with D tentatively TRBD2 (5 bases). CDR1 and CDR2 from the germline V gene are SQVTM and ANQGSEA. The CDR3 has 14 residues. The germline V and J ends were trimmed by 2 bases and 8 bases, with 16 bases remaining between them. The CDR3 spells CSVEWTGVGDEQFF. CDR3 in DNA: TGCAGCGTTGAATGGACTGGAGTCGGAGATGAGCAGTTCTTC.

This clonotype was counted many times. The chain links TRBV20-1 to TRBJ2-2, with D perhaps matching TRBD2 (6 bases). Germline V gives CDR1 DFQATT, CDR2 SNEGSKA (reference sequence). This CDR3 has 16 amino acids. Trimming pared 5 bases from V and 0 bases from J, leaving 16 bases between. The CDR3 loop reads CSAQSGSYPNTGELFF. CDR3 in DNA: TGCAGTGCTCAATCCGGGAGCTACCCGAACACCGGGGAGCTGTTTTTT.

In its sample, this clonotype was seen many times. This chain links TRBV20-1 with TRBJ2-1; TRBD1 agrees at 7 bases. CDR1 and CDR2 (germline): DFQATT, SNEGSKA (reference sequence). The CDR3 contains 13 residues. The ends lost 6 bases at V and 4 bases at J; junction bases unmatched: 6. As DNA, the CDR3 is TGCAGTGCCGGGACAGAATATTACAATGAGCAGTTCTTC. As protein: CSAGTEYYNEQFF.

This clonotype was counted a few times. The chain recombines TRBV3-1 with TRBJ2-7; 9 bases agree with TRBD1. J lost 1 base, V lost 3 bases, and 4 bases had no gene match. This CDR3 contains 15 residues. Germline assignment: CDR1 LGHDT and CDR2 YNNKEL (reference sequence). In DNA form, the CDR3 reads TGTGCCAGCAGCCACGGACAGGGGCTATCCTACGAGCAGTACGTC. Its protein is CASSHGQGLSYEQYV.

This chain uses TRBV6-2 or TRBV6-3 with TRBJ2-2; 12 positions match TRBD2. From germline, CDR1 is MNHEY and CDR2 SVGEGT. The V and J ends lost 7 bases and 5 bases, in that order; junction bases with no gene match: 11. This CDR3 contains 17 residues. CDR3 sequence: CASNGLAGLGGTGELFF. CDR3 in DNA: TGTGCCAGCAATGGACTAGCGGGGCTCGGGGGGACCGGGGAGCTGTTTTTT.

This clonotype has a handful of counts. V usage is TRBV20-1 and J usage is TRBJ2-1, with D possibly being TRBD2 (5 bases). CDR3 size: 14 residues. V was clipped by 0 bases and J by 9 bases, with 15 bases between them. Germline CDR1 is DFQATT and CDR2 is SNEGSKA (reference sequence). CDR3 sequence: CSARDRLARGEQFF. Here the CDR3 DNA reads TGCAGTGCTAGAGATCGGCTAGCCCGCGGTGAGCAGTTCTTC.

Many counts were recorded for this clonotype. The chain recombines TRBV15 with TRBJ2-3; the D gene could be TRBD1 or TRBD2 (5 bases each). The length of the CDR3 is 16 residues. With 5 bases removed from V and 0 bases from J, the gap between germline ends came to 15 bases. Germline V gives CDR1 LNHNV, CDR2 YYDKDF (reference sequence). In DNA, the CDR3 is TGTGCCACCAGCGCACCGTTGGGACCTAGCACAGATACGCAGTATTTT. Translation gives CATSAPLGPSTDTQYF.

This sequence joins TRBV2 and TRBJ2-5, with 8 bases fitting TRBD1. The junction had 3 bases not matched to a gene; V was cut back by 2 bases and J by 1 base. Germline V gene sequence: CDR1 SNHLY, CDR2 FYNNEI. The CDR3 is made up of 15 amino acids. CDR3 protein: CASSEQGASQETQYF. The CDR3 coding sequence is TGTGCCAGCAGTGAACAGGGGGCGTCCCAAGAGACCCAGTACTTC.

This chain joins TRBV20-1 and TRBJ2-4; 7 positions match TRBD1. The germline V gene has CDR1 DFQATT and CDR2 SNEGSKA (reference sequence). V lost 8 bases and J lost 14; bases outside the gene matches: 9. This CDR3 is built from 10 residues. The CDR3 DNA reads TGCAGTACGTACCGGGACAGAGAGTACTTC. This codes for CSTYRDREYF.

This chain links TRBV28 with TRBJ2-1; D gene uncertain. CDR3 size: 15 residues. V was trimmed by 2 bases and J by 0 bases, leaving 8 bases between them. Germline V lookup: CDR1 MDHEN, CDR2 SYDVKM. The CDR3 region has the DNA TGTGCCAGCAGTTTAAGCCGAGACTCCTACAATGAGCAGTTCTTC. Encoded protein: CASSLSRDSYNEQFF.

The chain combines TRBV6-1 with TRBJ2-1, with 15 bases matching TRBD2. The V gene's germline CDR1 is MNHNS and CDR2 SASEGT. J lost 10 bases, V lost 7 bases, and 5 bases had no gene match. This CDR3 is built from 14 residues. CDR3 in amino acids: CASMGLAGGNEQFF. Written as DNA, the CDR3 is TGTGCCAGCATGGGACTAGCGGGAGGAAACGAGCAGTTCTTC.

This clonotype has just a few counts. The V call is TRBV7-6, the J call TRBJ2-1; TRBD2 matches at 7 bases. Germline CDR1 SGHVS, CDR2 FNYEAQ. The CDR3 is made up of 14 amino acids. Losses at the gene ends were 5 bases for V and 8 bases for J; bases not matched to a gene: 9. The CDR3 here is CASSSRGSFDEQFF. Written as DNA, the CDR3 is TGTGCCAGCAGCAGTCGCGGGAGCTTCGATGAGCAGTTCTTC.